The entry that follows covers one TCR beta chain sequence. Authors' analysis steps: From reference gene primer amplification, estimates of nucleated cell counts were derived. Here immunoSEQ multiplex PCR was the method, and the copy in TCRdb shows in-frame clones only, minus some. V and J calls plus clone size are reproduced from that table; the DNA served to infer D and trimming. The sample lists about 140,000 clones; 70% to 90% were seen once. CDR3 length: 15 residues. Trimming cost V 8 bases and J 4 bases; bases outside gene matches: 11. The germline gives CDR1 SGHRS, CDR2 YFSETQ. This sample is part of a study of blood T cell repertoires in COVID-19. Study-wide context: Material from acute and convalescent COVID-19 was sourced from the United States, Italy and Spain. T cells, B-cell-depleted T cells, or PBMCs supplied cDNA or gDNA.

Sequencing input: peripheral blood. V and J are TRBV5-1 and TRBJ2-2; 7 nucleotides align to TRBD2. The TCR sequence derives from a man between 45 and 60 years old with acute or convalescent COVID-19. CDR3 DNA: TGCGCCAGTACATATAGCGGGCCATCCACCGGGGAGCTGTTTTTT. This encodes CASTYSGPSTGELFF.